This TCR beta chain emerged from a study of blood T cell repertoires in COVID-19 (dated by TCRdb to 2020 to 2021). As for the study more broadly: The collaborator samples originated in the United States, Italy and Spain and spanned the acute and convalescent phases of COVID-19. The material from the prospective study consisted of cDNA or gDNA derived from T cells, B-cell-depleted T cells, or PBMCs. Deeply sampled blood TCRbeta repertoires from subjects exposed to, actively infected with, or recovered from COVID-19 were included in the dataset. A freely available public database, intended as a resource for researchers studying the immune response to SARS-CoV-2, is where the repertoires were released. The samples were drawn from the first 160 participants of the ongoing ImmuneRACE study and from 1,254 subjects provided by 6 global collaborators. Nearly every sample came with metadata listing a de-identified subject ID, COVID-19 status, age in years and sex. Where available, HLA class I and class II types were taken from metadata supplied by the sample provider and were not determined by assay-based typing.

The germline V gene gives CDR1 as MDHEN and CDR2 as SYDVKM. Including cysteine and phenylalanine, the CDR3 has 16 amino acids. The CDR3 DNA has 48 bases and is translated from base 1. From V the trimming removes 6 bases and from J it removes 0 bases, while the gene matches leave 8 bases of the junction unaccounted for. One collaborating source in Seattle enrolled patients during active infection and followed them longitudinally through the course of disease. Collaborating institutions collected whole blood in K2EDTA tubes following their own protocols. For TCRbeta analysis, collaborator samples were shipped as frozen whole blood, as isolated PBMCs, or as DNA extracted from either sample type. Remarks on this clone: Its antigen has not been determined. Base-call qualities are not available, and no considerably larger clone is one nucleotide away.

Beyond this particular receptor, the publication reports: The amount of clinical and demographic metadata varied by source and participant and was provided uncurated.

TCRbeta CDR3 regions were amplified from genomic DNA by means of the immunoSEQ Assay, a bias-controlled multiplex PCR. On the study's bioinformatics: Within the assay, amplification of reference gene primers was used to estimate how many nucleated cells each sample contained. To quantify the absolute abundance of each unique TCRbeta CDR3 rearrangement, sequence reads were collapsed and filtered. For each sample, productive Simpson clonality was calculated as the square root of Simpson's diversity index across productive rearrangements. As stored in TCRdb, this immuneACCESS dataset retains in-frame rearrangements with V and J assigned. A fraction of the clones does not appear; measured against another copy, unresolved V genes explain less than half of the discrepancy, and the remainder lacks a known reason. V, J and clone size reflect that table, while D and trimming were determined from the DNA. Recorded for this sample are 55,000 to 75,000 clones; 80% to 85% of them occurred a single time. The top ten hold around 9.1% of the sample.

The chain couples TRBV28 to TRBJ1-3, with 7 middle bases fitting TRBD1. The receptor was derived from a man at least 80 years old with COVID-19, enrolled during active disease. Sequenced: peripheral blood. CDR3 reads: CASRRDRALSGNTIYF. The bases read TGTGCCAGCAGGCGGGACAGAGCCCTCTCTGGAAACACCATATATTTT.